What follows is one TCR beta chain and its context. V lost 5 bases to trimming and J lost 0 bases; unmatched junction nucleotides: 5. This CDR3 is 16 amino acids long. Germline CDR1 and CDR2: SQVTM and ANQGSEA. The source material, RNA transcripts, was used to amplify TCR beta CDR3 regions. An initial round of RT-PCR targeting the TCR CDR3 relied on the HTBI primer set. TCRdb reanalysed the multiplex PCR reads using MiXCR and keeps one entry per CDR3 protein. This table has about 840,000 distinct CDR3 sequences, 35% to 40% appearing once. The sample comes from a study of T cells in Graves' hyperthyroidism and ophthalmopathy.

The specimen sequenced was blood. This TCR derives from a man between 18 and 35 years old with Graves' hyperthyroidism. This chain links TRBV29-1 with TRBJ2-6; 9 positions agree with TRBD1. Here the CDR3 DNA reads TGCAGCGTTAGGACAGGGGCTAACTCTGGGGCCAACGTCCTGACTTTC. Translation gives CSVRTGANSGANVLTF.